This entry is about one TCR beta chain. Its antigen is currently unknown. CDR1 is SGHVS and CDR2 is FQNEAQ in the germline V gene. V was cut by 4 bases and J by 3 bases, with 16 bases left in between. This CDR3 spans 16 amino acids. This sample is drawn from a study of T-cell memory formation after mild COVID-19. Findings and caveats of the study: Contracting clones localized mainly to CM and EM when CD4+ and mainly to EMRA when CD8+.

One entry per CDR3 protein results from TCRdb running MiXCR on the 5' RACE reads. The table records a few hundred thousand distinct CDR3 sequences, roughly 26% of them present only once. V usage is TRBV7-8 and J usage is TRBJ1-5; D possibly corresponds to TRBD1 (6 bases). Sequenced material: PBMCs or a T cell subset sorted from them (not recorded which). This receptor was identified in an adult woman who had mild COVID-19 (a few samples of this study predate the infection). Cell type and time point are not known. The CDR3 bases are TGTGCCAGCAGCTCAAGGGCCGCAGGGGTCAATCAGCCCCAGCATTTT. It encodes CASSSRAAGVNQPQHF. Drawing the rest from reference TRBV7-8 and TRBJ1-5, the complete variable domain is GAGVSQSPRYKVAKRGQDVALRCDPISGHVSLFWYQQALGQGPEFLTYFQNEAQLDKSGLPSDRFFAERPEGSVSTLKIQRTQQEDSAVYLCASSSRAAGVNQPQHFGDGTRLSIL.